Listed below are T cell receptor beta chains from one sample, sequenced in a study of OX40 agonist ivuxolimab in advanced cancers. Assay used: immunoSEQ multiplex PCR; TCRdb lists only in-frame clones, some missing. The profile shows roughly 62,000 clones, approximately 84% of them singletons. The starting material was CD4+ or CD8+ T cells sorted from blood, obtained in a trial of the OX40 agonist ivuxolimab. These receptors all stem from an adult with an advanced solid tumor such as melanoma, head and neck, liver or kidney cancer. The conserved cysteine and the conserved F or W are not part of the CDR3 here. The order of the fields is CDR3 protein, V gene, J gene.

CDR3: ASSFTVTTYEQY
V: TRBV27
J: TRBJ2-7

CDR3: ASSHTLSSYNEQF
V: TRBV7-9
J: TRBJ2-1

CDR3: ASSLYLGPQETQY
V: TRBV7-7
J: TRBJ2-5

CDR3: ASSLYRGSGANVLT
V: TRBV5-1
J: TRBJ2-6

CDR3: ASSPTGGRYEQY
V: TRBV28
J: NA

CDR3: ASSLGRTTQY
V: TRBV11-3
J: TRBJ2-3

CDR3: ASSRYRMGQGDSGANVLT
V: TRBV4-2
J: TRBJ2-6

CDR3: AISEGQGGDEQF
V: TRBV10-3
J: TRBJ2-1

CDR3: ASSPLGANTGELF
V: TRBV5-1
J: TRBJ2-2

CDR3: ASSKGQNQETQY
V: TRBV5-1
J: TRBJ2-5

CDR3: ASSLGKWTGGSEKLF
V: TRBV28
J: TRBJ1-4

CDR3: ASSARLGDGYT
V: TRBV9
J: TRBJ1-2

CDR3: ATSERTGNTQY
V: TRBV15
J: TRBJ2-3

CDR3: ASRLGRGADPPREQF
V: TRBV12-2
J: TRBJ2-1

CDR3: ASSPEGAGVTGELF
V: TRBV7-3
J: TRBJ2-2

CDR3: ASSQDSGNQPQH
V: TRBV4-2
J: TRBJ1-5

CDR3: ASSLFLEDTQY
V: TRBV27
J: TRBJ2-3

CDR3: ASSQPTRGTYEQY
V: TRBV4-1
J: TRBJ2-7

CDR3: ASSLGGPQGNTIY
V: TRBV5-4
J: TRBJ1-3

CDR3: ASGDRGSLGVSEAF
V: TRBV7-9
J: TRBJ1-1

CDR3: ASRPTFSTDTQY
V: TRBV5-1
J: TRBJ2-3

CDR3: ASHFGGEQF
V: TRBV19
J: TRBJ2-1

CDR3: ASSLAYTGELF
V: TRBV27
J: TRBJ2-2

CDR3: ASSEVGIGIYEQY
V: TRBV2
J: NA

CDR3: ASLGVRGDYEQY
V: TRBV28
J: TRBJ2-7

CDR3: ASSLGIGFDTQY
V: TRBV7-2
J: TRBJ2-3

CDR3: ASSPGQGLGQEQF
V: TRBV7-6
J: TRBJ2-1